A selection of T cell receptor beta chains follows, all from one sample in a study of blood T cell repertoires in COVID-19. The data were produced by immunoSEQ multiplex PCR, yet TCRdb's version contains in-frame clones alone and is incomplete. The table lists fewer than 350,000 clones, approximately 91% of them singletons. The specimen sequenced was PBMCs or T cells enriched from blood (not recorded which). Every receptor here comes from a woman in her 40s with acute COVID-19. Each CDR3 is given with its conserved first and last residue. The size entry is marked missing in some rows and otherwise reads once, few, many or a size class.

j_call v_call cdr3_length clone_size cdr3_aa
TRBJ2-6 TRBV28 17 - CASSLGQGAGGANVLTF
TRBJ2-1 TRBV19 15 - CASSIGQGRAREQFF
TRBJ2-5 TRBV24-1 16 many CATSDTTGVRQETQYF
TRBJ2-7 TRBV11-2 14 - CASSLVPGPYEQYF
TRBJ1-3 TRBV19 14 - CASTSGVGRNTIYF
TRBJ2-2 TRBV5-1 16 - CASSLMVADLTGELFF
TRBJ1-2 TRBV3-1/TRBV3-2 13 - CASSQGRVYGYTF
TRBJ2-2 TRBV2 14 - CASTLGTYPGELFF
TRBJ2-1 TRBV6-2/TRBV6-3 13 - CASSQPPAGRQFF
TRBJ2-1 TRBV24-1 15 - CATSDSERGYNEQFF
TRBJ2-5 TRBV21-1 21 - CASSKESPGGPTTLPWETQYF
TRBJ1-1 TRBV5-1 15 many CASSKLRDRETEAFF
TRBJ1-2 TRBV6-6 16 few CASSYPPGQSNYGYTF